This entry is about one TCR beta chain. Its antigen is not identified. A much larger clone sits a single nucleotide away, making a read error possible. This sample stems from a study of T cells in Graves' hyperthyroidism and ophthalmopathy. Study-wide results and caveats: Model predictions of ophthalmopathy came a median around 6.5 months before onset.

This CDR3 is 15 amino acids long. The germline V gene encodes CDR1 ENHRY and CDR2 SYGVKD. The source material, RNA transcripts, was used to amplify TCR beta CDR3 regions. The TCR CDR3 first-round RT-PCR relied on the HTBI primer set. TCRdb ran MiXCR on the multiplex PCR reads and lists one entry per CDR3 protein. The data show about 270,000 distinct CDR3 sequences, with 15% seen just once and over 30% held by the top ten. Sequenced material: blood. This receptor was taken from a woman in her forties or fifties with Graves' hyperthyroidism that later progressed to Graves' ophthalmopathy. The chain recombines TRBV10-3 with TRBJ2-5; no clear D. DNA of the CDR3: TGTGCCACCAGTGACGCCTCCGGACACCAAGAGACCCAGTACTTC. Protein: CATSDASGHQETQYF.